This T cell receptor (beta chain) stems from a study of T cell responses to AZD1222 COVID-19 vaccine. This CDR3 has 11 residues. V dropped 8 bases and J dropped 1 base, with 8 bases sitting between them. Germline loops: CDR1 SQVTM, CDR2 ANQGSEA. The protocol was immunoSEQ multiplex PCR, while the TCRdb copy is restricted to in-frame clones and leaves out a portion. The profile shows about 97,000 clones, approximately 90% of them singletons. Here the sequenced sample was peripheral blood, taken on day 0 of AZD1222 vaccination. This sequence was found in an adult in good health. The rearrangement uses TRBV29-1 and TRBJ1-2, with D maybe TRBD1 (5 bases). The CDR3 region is CSSTDNYGYTF. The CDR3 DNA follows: TGCAGCTCGACAGATAACTATGGCTACACCTTC.